What follows is one T cell receptor beta chain and its context. Per germline, CDR1 SEHNR and CDR2 FQNEAQ (reference sequence). This CDR3 comprises 16 residues. Trimming removed 1 base from V and 3 bases from J, with 15 bases in between. The data were obtained in a study of T cell changes during pregnancy in multiple sclerosis. Some clones are missing from TCRdb's copy, which holds only in-frame ones; the method was immunoSEQ multiplex PCR. The table includes about 75,000 clones, roughly 90% detected once. This sequence was found in a female donor in good health, enrolled as a control in a pregnancy study. This specimen consisted of peripheral blood, obtained in the first trimester of pregnancy. The gene calls are TRBV7-9 and TRBJ2-5; possibly TRBD2 for D (6 bases). The CDR3 protein is CASSLVGSRGKETQYF. Here the CDR3 DNA reads TGTGCCAGCAGCTTAGTTGGGAGCCGGGGGAAAGAGACCCAGTACTTC.